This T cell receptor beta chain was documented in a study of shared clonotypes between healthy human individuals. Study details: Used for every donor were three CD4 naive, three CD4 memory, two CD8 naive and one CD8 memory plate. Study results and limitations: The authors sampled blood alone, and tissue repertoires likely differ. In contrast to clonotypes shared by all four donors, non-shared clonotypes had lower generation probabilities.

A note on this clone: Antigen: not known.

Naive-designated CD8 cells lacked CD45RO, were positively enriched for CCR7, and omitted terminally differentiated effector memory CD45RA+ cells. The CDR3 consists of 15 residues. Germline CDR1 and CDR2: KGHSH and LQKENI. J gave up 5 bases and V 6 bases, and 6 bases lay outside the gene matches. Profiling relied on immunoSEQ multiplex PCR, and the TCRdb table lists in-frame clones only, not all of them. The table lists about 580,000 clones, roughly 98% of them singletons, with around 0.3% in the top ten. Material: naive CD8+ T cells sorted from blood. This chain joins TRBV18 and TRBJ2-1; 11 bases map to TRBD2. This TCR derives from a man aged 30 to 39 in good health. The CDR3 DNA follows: TGTGCCAGCTCCCGTCCGGGACTAGCGGACAATGAGCAGTTCTTC. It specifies CASSRPGLADNEQFF.